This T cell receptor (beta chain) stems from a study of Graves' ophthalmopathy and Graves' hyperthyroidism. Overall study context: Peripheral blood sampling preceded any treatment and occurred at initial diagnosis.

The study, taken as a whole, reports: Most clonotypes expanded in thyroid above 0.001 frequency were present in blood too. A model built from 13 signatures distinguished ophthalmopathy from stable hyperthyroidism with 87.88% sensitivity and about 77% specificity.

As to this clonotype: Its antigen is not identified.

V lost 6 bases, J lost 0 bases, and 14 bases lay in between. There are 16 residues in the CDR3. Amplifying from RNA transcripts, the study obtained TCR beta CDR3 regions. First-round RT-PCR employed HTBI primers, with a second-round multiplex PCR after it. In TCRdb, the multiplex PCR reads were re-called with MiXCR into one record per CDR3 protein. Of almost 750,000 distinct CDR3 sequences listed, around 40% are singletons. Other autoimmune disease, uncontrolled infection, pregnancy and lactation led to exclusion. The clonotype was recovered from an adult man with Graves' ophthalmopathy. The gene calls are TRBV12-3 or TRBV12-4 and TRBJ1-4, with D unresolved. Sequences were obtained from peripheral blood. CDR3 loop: CASSRPHGTTNEKLFF. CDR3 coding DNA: TGTGCCAGCAGCCGACCCCACGGAACAACTAATGAAAAACTGTTTTTT.